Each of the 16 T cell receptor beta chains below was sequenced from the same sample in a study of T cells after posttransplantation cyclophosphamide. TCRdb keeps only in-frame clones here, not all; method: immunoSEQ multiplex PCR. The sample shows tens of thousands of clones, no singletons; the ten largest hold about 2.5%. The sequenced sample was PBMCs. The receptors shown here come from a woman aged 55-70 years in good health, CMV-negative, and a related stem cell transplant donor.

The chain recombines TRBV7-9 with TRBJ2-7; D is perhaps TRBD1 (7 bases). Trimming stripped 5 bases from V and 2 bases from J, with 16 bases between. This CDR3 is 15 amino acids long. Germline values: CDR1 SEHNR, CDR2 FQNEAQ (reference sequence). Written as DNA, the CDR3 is TGTGCCAGCAGCCCCCAGGGGGGCACAGCCTACGAGCAGTACTTC. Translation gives CASSPQGGTAYEQYF.

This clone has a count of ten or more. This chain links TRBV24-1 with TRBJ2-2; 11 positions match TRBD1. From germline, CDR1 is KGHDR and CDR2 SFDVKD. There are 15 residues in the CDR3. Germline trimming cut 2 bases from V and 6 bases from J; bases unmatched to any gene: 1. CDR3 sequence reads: CATSDSGQGAGELFF. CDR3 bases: TGTGCCACCAGTGATTCGGGACAGGGGGCCGGGGAGCTGTTTTTT.

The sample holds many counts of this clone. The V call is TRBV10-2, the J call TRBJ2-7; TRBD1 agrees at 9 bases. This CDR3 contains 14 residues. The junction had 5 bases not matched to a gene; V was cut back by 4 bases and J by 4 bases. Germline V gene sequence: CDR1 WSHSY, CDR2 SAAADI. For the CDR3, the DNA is TGCGCCAGCAGTGGGAAGGGACAGGGTTACGAGCAGTACTTC. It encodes CASSGKGQGYEQYF.

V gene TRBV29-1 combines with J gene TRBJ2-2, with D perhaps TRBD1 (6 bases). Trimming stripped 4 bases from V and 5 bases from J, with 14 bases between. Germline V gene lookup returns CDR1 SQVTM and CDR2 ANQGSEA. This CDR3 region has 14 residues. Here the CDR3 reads CSVAQQGRTGELFF. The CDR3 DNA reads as TGCAGCGTTGCTCAACAGGGTAGGACCGGGGAGCTGTTTTTT.

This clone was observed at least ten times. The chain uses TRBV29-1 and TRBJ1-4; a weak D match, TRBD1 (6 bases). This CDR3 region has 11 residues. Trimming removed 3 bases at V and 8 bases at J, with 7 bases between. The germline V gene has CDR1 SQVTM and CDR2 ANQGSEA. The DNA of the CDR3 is TGCAGCGTTGAGGGGGCGGAAAAACTGTTTTTT. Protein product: CSVEGAEKLFF.

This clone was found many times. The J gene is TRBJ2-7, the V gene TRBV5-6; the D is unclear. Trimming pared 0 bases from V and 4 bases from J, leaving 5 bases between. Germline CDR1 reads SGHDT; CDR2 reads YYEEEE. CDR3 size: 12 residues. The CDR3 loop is CASSLGRYEQYF. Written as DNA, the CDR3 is TGTGCCAGCAGCTTGGGCCGGTACGAGCAGTACTTC. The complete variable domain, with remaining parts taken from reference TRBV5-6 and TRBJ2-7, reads DAGVTQSPTHLIKTRGQQVTLRCSPKSGHDTVSWYQQALGQGPQFIFQYYEEEERQRGNFPDRFSGHQFPNYSSELNVNALLLGDSALYLCASSLGRYEQYFGPGTRLTVT.

The CDR3 DNA is TGTGCCAGCAGTTACCCCGGGACTAGCGGGAGATCAGATACGCAGTATTTT. This codes for CASSYPGTSGRSDTQYF. The rearrangement links TRBV6-2 or TRBV6-3 to TRBJ2-3, with TRBD2 matching 14 bases. This CDR3 contains 17 residues. The J segment lost 4 bases and the V segment lost 2 bases, leaving 5 bases of the junction unmatched. Germline V gives CDR1 MNHEY, CDR2 SVGEGT.

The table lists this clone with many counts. The CDR3 loop reads CASHTGGANTGELFF. The CDR3 coding sequence is TGCGCCAGTCATACCGGGGGGGCAAACACCGGGGAGCTGTTTTTT. The chain carries TRBV5-1 and TRBJ2-2, with TRBD2 matching 8 bases. The junction had 8 bases not matched to a gene; V was cut back by 8 bases and J by 2 bases. The CDR3 consists of 15 residues. Germline-derived CDR1 and CDR2 are SGHRS and YFSETQ.

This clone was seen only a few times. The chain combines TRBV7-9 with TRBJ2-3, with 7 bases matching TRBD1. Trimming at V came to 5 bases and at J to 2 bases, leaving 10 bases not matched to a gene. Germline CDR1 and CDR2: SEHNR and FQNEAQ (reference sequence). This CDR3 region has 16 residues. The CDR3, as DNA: TGTGCCAGCAGCCCCCTAGGGGGACAGACCACAGATACGCAGTATTTT. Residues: CASSPLGGQTTDTQYF.

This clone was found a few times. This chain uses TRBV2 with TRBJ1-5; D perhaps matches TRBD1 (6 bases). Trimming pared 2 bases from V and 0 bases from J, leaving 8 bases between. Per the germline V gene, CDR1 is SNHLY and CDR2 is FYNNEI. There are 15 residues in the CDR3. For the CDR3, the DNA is TGTGCCAGCAGTGAATACAGGGATAGCAATCAGCCCCAGCATTTT. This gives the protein CASSEYRDSNQPQHF.

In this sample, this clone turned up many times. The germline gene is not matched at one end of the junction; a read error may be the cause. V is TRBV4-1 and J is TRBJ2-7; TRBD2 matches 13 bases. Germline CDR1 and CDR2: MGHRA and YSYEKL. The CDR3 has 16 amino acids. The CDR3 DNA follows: TGCACCAGCAGCCAAGATGGGACTAGCGGGGACCCGCAGCAGTACTTC. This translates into CTSSQDGTSGDPQQYF.

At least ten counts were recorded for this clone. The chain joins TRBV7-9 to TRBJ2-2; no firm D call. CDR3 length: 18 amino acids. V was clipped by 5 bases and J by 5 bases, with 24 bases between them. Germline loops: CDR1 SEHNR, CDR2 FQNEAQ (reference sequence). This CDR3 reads CASSPLPKSVSYTGELFF. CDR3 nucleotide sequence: TGTGCCAGCAGCCCCCTCCCCAAGTCAGTATCTTATACCGGGGAGCTGTTTTTT.

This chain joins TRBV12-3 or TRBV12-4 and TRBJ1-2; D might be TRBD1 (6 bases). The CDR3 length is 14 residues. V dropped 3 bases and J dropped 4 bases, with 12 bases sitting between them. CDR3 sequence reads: CASSFADRTYGYTF. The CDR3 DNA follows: TGTGCCAGCAGTTTTGCCGACAGGACCTATGGCTACACCTTC.

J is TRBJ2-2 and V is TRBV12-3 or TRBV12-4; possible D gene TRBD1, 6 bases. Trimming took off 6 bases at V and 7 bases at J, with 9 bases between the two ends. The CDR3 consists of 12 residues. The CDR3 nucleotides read TGTGCCAGCAGGAGGGACAACGGGGAGCTGTTTTTT. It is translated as CASRRDNGELFF.

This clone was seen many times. As DNA, the CDR3 is TGTGCCAGCAGACCCAATTCCGGGACAGCCTATGGCTACACCTTC. It specifies CASRPNSGTAYGYTF. The rearrangement joins TRBV6-2 or TRBV6-3 to TRBJ1-2, with 7 bases matching TRBD1. Losses at the gene ends were 6 bases for V and 4 bases for J; bases not matched to a gene: 11. Germline assignment: CDR1 MNHEY and CDR2 SVGEGT. The CDR3 has 15 amino acids.

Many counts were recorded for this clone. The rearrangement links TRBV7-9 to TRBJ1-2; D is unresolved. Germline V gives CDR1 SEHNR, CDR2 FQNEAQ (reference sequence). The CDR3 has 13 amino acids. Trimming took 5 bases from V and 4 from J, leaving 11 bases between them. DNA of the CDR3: TGTGCCAGCAGCCCAGAGCGGTTCTATGGCTACACCTTC. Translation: CASSPERFYGYTF.